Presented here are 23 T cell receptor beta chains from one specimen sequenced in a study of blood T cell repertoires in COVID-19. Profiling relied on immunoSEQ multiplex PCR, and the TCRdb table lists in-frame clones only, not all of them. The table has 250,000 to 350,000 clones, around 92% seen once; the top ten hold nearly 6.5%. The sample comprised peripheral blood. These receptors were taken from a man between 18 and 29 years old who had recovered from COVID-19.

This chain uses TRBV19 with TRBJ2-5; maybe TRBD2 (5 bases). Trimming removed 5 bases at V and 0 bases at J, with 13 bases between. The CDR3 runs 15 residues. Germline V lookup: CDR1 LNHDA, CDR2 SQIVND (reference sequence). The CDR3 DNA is TGTGCCAGTAGTCCGTTCGGGGTCTACCAAGAGACCCAGTACTTC. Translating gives CASSPFGVYQETQYF. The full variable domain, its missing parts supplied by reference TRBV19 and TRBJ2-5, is DGGITQSPKYLFRKEGQNVTLSCEQNLNHDAMYWYRQDPGQGLRLIYYSQIVNDFQKGDIAEGYSVSREKKESFPLTVTSAQKNPTAFYLCASSPFGVYQETQYFGPGTRLLVL.

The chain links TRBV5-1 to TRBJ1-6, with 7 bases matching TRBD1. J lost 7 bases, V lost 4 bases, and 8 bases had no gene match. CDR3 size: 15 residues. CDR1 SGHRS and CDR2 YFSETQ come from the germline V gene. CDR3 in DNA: TGCGCCAGCAGCCTCTACGAGGGGGCAAATTCACCCCTCCACTTT. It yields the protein CASSLYEGANSPLHF.

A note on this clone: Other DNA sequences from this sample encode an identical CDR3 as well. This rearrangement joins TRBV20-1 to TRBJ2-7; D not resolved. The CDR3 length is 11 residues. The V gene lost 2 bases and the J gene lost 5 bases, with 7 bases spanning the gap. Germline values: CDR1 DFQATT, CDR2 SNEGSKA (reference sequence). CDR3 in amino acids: CSARSGHEQYF. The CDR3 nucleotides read TGCAGTGCTAGATCGGGTCACGAGCAGTACTTC.

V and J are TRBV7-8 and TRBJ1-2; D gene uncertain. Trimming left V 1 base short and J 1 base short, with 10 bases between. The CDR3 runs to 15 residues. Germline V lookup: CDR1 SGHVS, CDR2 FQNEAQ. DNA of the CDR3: TGTGCCAGCAGCTTAGGAGGGCTCAGTAACTATGGCTACACCTTC. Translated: CASSLGGLSNYGYTF.

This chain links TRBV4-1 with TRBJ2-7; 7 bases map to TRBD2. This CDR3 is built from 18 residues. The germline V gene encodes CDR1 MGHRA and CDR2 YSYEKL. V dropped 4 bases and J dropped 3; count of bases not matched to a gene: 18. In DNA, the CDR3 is TGCGCCAGCAGCCGCGTTCTTCGTCTAGCGGCGGGAGACTACGAGCAGTACTTC. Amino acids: CASSRVLRLAAGDYEQYF.

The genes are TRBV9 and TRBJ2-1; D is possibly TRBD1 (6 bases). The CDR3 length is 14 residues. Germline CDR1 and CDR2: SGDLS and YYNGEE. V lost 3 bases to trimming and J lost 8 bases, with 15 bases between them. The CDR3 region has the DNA TGTGCCAGCAGCGGCGGACAGCCTTTGGATGAGCAGTTCTTC. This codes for CASSGGQPLDEQFF.

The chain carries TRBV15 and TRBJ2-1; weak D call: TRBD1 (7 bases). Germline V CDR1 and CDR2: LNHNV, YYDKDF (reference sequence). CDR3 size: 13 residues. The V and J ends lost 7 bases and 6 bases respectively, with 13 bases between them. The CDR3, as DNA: TGTGCCACCAAGTTTCAGGGGGGCAATGAGCAGTTCTTC. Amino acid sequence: CATKFQGGNEQFF.

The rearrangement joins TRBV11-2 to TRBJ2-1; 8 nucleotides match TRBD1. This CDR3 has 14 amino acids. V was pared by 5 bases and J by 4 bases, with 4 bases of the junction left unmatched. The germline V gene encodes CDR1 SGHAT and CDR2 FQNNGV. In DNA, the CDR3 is TGTGCCAGCAGCCCGGGACAGGCTTACAATGAGCAGTTCTTC. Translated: CASSPGQAYNEQFF.

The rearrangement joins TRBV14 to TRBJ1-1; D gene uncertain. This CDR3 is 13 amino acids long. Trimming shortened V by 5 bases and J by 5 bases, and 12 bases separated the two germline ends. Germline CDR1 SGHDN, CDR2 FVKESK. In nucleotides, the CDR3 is TGTGCCAGCAGCTCGACGAGGGTGACTGAAGCTTTCTTT. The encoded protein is CASSSTRVTEAFF.

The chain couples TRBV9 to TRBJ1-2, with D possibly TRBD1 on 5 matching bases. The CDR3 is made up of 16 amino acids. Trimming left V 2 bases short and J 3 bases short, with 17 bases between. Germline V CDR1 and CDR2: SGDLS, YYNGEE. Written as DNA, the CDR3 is TGTGCCAGCAGCGTCTTACAGGAATACGGCGACTATGGCTACACCTTC. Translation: CASSVLQEYGDYGYTF.

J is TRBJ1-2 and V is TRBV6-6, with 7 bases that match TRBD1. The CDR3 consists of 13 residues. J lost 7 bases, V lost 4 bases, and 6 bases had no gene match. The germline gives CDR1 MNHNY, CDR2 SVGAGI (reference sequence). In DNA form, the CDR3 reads TGTGCCAGCAGTTCCACAGGGGCCGCTGGCTACACCTTC. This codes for CASSSTGAAGYTF.

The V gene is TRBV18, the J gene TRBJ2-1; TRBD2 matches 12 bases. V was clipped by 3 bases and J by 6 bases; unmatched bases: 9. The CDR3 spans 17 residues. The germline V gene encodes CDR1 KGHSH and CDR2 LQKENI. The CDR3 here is CASSPQRTSGVFNEQFF. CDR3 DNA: TGTGCCAGCTCACCCCAGAGGACTAGCGGGGTTTTCAATGAGCAGTTCTTC. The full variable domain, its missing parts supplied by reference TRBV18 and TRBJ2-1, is NAGVMQNPRHLVRRRGQEARLRCSPMKGHSHVYWYRQLPEEGLKFMVYLQKENIIDESGMPKERFSAEFPKEGPSILRIQQVVRGDSAAYFCASSPQRTSGVFNEQFFGPGTRLTVL.

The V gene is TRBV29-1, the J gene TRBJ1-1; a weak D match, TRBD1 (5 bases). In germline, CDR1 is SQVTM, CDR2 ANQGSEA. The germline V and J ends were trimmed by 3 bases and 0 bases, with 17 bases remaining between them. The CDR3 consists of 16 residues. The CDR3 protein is CSVEGLEGPLNTEAFF. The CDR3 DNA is TGCAGCGTTGAGGGATTGGAGGGACCGTTGAACACTGAAGCTTTCTTT.

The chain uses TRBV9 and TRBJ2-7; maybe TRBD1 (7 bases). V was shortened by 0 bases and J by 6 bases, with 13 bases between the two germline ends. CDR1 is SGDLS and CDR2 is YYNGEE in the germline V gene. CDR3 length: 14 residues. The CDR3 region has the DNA TGTGCCAGCAGCGTAGCTATGCAGGGGGGCGAGCAGTACTTC. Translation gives CASSVAMQGGEQYF.

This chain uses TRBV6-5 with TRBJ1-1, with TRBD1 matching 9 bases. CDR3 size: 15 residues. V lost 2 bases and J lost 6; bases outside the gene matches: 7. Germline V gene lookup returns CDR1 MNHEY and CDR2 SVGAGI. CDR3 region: CASSYRTGGGPEAFF. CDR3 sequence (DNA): TGTGCCAGCAGTTACAGAACAGGGGGCGGCCCTGAAGCTTTCTTT.

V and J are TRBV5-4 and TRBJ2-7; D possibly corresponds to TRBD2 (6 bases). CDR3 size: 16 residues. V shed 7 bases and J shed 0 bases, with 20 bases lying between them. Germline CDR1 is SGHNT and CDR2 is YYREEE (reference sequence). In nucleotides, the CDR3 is TGTGCCAGCGGCAGCTCCCCGGGGGTAGTCTCCTACGAGCAGTACTTC. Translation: CASGSSPGVVSYEQYF.

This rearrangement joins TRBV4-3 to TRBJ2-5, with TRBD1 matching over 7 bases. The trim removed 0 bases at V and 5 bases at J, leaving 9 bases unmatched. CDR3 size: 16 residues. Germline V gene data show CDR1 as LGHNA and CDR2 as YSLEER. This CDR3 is CASSQDYYRGQETQYF. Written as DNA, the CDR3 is TGCGCCAGCAGCCAAGATTATTATAGGGGGCAGGAGACCCAGTACTTC.

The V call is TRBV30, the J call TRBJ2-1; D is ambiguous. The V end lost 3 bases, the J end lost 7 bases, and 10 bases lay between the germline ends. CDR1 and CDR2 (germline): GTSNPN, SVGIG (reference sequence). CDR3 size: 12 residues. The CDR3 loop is CAWSPPRNEQFF. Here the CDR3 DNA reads TGTGCCTGGAGCCCCCCGAGGAATGAGCAGTTCTTC.

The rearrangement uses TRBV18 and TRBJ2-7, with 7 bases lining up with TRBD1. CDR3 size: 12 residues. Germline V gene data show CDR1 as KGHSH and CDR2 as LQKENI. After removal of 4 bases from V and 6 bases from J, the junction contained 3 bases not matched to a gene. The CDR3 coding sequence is TGTGCCAGCTCACGAGACAGGGCCGAGCAGTACTTC. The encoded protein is CASSRDRAEQYF. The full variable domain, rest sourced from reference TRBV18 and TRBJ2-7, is NAGVMQNPRHLVRRRGQEARLRCSPMKGHSHVYWYRQLPEEGLKFMVYLQKENIIDESGMPKERFSAEFPKEGPSILRIQQVVRGDSAAYFCASSRDRAEQYFGPGTRLTVT.

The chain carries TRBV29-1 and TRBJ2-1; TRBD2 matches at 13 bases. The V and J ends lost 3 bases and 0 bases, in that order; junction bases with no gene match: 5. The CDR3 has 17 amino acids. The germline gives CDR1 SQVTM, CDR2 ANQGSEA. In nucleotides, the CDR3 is TGCAGCGTTGACGGGACTAGCGGGGCTCACTCCTACAATGAGCAGTTCTTC. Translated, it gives CSVDGTSGAHSYNEQFF.

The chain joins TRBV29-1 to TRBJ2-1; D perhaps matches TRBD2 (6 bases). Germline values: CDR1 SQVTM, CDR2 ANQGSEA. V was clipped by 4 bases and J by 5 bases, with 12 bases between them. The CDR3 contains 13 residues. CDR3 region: CSVARTINNEQFF. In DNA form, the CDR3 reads TGCAGCGTTGCACGGACTATCAACAATGAGCAGTTCTTC.

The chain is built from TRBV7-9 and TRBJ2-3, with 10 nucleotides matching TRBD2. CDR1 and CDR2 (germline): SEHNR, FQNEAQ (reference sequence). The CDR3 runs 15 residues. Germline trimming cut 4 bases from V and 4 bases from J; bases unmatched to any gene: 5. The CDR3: CASSYASGSSDTQYF. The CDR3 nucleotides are TGTGCCAGCAGCTACGCTAGCGGGAGCTCAGATACGCAGTATTTT.

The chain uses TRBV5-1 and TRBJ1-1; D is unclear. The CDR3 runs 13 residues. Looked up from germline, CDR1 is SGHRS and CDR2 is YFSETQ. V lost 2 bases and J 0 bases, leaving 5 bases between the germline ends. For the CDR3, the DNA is TGCGCCAGCAGCTTTTTATTGAACACTGAAGCTTTCTTT. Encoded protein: CASSFLLNTEAFF.